The TCR beta chain described here comes from a study of control samples from healthy donors and cancer patients. Here immunoSEQ multiplex PCR was the method, and the copy in TCRdb shows in-frame clones only, minus some. The sample holds about 25,000 clones; approximately 85% are singletons and the top ten take around 6.7%. The CDR3 contains 13 residues. The germline gives CDR1 LNHDA, CDR2 SQIVND (reference sequence). Losses at the gene ends were 10 bases for V and 4 bases for J; bases not matched to a gene: 9. This clonotype was sampled from a woman aged 60-75 years with head and neck cancer. The chain links TRBV19 to TRBJ2-7; 8 positions agree with TRBD2. The sequencing sample was made of PBMCs. The chain's CDR3 is CANPAGETYEQYF. The CDR3 DNA follows: TGTGCCAACCCAGCGGGAGAAACTTACGAGCAGTACTTC.